These 11 T cell receptor beta chains were all obtained from the same sample, sequenced in a study of blood T cell repertoires in COVID-19. Assay: immunoSEQ multiplex PCR; the TCRdb copy retains only in-frame clones and omits some. The profile shows some 17,000 clones, about 93% of them singletons. Sequenced input: peripheral blood. These receptors were obtained from a man aged 55 to 70 with active COVID-19.

This clone was picked up one time. DNA of the CDR3: TGTGCCAGCAGCCAAGATTTGGGGGGGGTGCGAGGGAACAATCAGCCCCAGCATTTT. It encodes CASSQDLGGVRGNNQPQHF. This chain uses TRBV4-2 with TRBJ1-5; a possible D gene is TRBD1 (5 bases). The CDR3 contains 19 residues. Germline-derived CDR1 and CDR2 are LGHNA and YNFKEQ. V gave up 0 bases and J gave up 3 bases, with 21 bases separating them.

V gene TRBV10-3 combines with J gene TRBJ2-7; perhaps TRBD1 as D (6 bases). CDR1 and CDR2 from the germline V gene are ENHRY and SYGVKD. The V gene lost 7 bases and the J gene lost 7 bases, with 20 bases spanning the gap. There are 14 residues in the CDR3. This CDR3 reads CAITAAQGRYEQYF. In nucleotides, the CDR3 is TGTGCCATCACCGCGGCCCAGGGGCGATATGAGCAGTACTTC.

This chain links TRBV25-1 with TRBJ1-4; D gene uncertain. CDR1 is MGHDK and CDR2 is SYGVNS in the germline V gene. CDR3 size: 13 residues. Deletions cut 6 bases from V and 5 bases from J, with 10 bases between. CDR3 nucleotide sequence: TGTGCCAGCAGGCCCGGAGGGAATGAAAAACTGTTTTTT. Translating it yields CASRPGGNEKLFF.

This chain joins TRBV12-3 or TRBV12-4 and TRBJ1-6; TRBD1 is a possible D gene (6 bases). CDR3 size: 12 residues. V lost 6 bases and J 8 bases, leaving 8 bases between the germline ends. The CDR3 region has the DNA TGTGCCAGCAGGGGGGCTGATTCACCCCTCCACTTT. This encodes CASRGADSPLHF.

The V and J genes are TRBV5-1 and TRBJ2-1; TRBD2 matches 10 bases. J gave up 7 bases and V 0 bases, and 4 bases lay outside the gene matches. This CDR3 contains 15 residues. Germline CDR1 reads SGHRS; CDR2 reads YFSETQ. Here the CDR3 DNA reads TGCGCCAGCAGCTTGGACAGCGGGGGGGAAAATGAGCAGTTCTTC. It is translated as CASSLDSGGENEQFF.

The V and J genes are TRBV7-3 and TRBJ1-2; 10 positions match TRBD1. The CDR3 length is 16 residues. Looked up from germline, CDR1 is SGHTA and CDR2 is FQGTGA. Germline trimming cut 2 bases from V and 4 bases from J; bases unmatched to any gene: 7. The CDR3 DNA reads as TGTGCCAGCAGCTTAGCCGGGACAGGGGACCTCTATGGCTACACCTTC. It encodes CASSLAGTGDLYGYTF.

This clone has only one observation. The V call is TRBV18, the J call TRBJ1-2; 8 bases fit TRBD1. The V gene end was trimmed by 0 bases and the J gene end by 5 bases; junction bases not matched to a gene: 5. The CDR3 has 15 residues. CDR1 and CDR2 from the germline V gene are KGHSH and LQKENI. Here the CDR3 reads CASSPPDRGAYGYTF. The CDR3 DNA follows: TGTGCCAGCTCACCACCAGACAGGGGAGCTTATGGCTACACCTTC.

The V gene is TRBV7-9, the J gene TRBJ1-1, with 9 nucleotides matching TRBD1. J gave up 5 bases and V 1 base, and 8 bases lay outside the gene matches. The CDR3 loop spans 16 amino acids. Per germline, CDR1 SEHNR and CDR2 FQNEAQ (reference sequence). In nucleotides, the CDR3 is TGTGCCAGCAGCTTAGACCCCGGGACAGGGCTTACTGAAGCTTTCTTT. Residues: CASSLDPGTGLTEAFF.

This clone was seen once. The chain links TRBV2 to TRBJ1-5, with D perhaps TRBD1 (6 bases). The V and J ends lost 6 bases and 1 base respectively, with 16 bases between them. The length of the CDR3 is 16 residues. Germline loops: CDR1 SNHLY, CDR2 FYNNEI. The DNA for the CDR3 is TGTGCCAGCAGCCAGACCAGGACAGTCAGCAATCAGCCCCAGCATTTT. Translating gives CASSQTRTVSNQPQHF.

CDR3 region: CSVASLAGAGDTQYF. The CDR3 DNA is TGCAGCGTTGCCTCCCTAGCGGGGGCAGGGGATACGCAGTATTTT. V gene TRBV29-1 combines with J gene TRBJ2-3; the match to TRBD2 covers 10 bases. In germline, CDR1 is SQVTM, CDR2 ANQGSEA. V shed 4 bases, J shed 6 bases, and the junction held 10 bases outside the gene matches. This CDR3 has 15 amino acids.

V is TRBV9 and J is TRBJ1-3; D is possibly TRBD1 (6 bases). The CDR3 has 15 amino acids. Germline CDR1 reads SGDLS; CDR2 reads YYNGEE. The V end was cut by 4 bases, the J end by 3 bases, with 14 bases between. The chain's CDR3 is CASSHRVGGGNTIYF. CDR3 sequence (DNA): TGTGCCAGCAGCCACAGGGTTGGGGGTGGAAACACCATATATTTT.